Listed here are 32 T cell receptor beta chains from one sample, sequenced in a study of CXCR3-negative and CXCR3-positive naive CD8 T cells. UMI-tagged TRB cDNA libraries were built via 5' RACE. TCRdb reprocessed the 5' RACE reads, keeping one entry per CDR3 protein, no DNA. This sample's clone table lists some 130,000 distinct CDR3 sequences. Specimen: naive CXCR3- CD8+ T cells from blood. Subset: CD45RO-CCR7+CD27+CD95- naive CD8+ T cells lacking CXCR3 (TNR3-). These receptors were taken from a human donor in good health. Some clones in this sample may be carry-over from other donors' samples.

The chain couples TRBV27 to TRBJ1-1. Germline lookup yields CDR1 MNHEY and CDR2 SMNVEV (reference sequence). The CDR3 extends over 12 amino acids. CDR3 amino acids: CASIGKSTEAFF.

This CDR3 reads CASSSLNVRGETQYF. V usage is TRBV5-1 and J usage is TRBJ2-5. The CDR3 totals 15 residues. Germline-derived CDR1 and CDR2 are SGHRS and YFSETQ.

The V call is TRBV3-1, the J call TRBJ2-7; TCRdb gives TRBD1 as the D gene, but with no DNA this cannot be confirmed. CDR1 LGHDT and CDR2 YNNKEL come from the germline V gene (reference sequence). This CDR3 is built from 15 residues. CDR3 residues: CASSHGTGEGLEQYF.

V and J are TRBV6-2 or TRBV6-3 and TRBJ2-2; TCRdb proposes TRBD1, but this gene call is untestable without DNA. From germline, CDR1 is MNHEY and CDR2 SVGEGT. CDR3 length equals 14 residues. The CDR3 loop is CASSYRGATGELFF.

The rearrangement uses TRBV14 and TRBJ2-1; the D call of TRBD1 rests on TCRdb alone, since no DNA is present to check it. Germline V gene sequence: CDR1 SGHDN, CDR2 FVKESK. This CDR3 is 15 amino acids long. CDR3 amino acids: CASSQWQGYYNEQFF.

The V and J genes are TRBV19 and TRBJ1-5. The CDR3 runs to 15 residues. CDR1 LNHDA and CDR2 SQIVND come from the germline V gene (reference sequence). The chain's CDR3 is CASSIAEYSNQPQHF. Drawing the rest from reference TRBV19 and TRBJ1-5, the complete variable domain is DGGITQSPKYLFRKEGQNVTLSCEQNLNHDAMYWYRQDPGQGLRLIYYSQIVNDFQKGDIAEGYSVSREKKESFPLTVTSAQKNPTAFYLCASSIAEYSNQPQHFGDGTRLSIL.

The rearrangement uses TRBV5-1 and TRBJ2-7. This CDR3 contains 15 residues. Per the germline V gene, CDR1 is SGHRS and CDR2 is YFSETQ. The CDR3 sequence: CASSLGPDLSYEQYF.

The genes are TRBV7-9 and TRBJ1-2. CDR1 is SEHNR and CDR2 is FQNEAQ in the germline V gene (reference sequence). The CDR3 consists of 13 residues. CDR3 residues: CASSPNGREDYTF.

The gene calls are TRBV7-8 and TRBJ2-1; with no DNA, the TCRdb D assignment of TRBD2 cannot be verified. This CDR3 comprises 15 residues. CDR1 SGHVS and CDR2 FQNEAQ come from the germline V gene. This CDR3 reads CASSLGAGEADEQFF.

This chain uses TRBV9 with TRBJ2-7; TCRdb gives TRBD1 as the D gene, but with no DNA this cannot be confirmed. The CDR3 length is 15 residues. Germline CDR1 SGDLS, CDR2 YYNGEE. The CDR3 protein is CASSPLGAGTYEQYF. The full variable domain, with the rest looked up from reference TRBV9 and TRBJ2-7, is DSGVTQTPKHLITATGQRVTLRCSPRSGDLSVYWYQQSLDQGLQFLIQYYNGEERAKGNILERFSAQQFPDLHSELNLSSLELGDSALYFCASSPLGAGTYEQYFGPGTRLTVT.

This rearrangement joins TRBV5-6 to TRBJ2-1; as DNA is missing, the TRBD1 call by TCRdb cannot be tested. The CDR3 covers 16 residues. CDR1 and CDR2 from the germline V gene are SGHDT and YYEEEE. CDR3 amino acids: CASSLWRTGSYNEQFF.

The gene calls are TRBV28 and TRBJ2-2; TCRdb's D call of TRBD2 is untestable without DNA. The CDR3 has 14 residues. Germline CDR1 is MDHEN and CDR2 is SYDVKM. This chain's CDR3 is CASSPRVQGGELFF.

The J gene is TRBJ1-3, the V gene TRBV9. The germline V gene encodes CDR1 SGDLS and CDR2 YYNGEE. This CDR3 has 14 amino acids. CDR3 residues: CASSPADSGNTIYF.

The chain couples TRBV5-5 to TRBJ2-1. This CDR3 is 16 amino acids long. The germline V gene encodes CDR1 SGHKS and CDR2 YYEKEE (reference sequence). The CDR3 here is CASRHDGLSSYNEQFF.

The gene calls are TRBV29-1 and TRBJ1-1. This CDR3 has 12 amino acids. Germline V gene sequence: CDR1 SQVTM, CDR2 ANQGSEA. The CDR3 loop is CSVEGRQPEAFF. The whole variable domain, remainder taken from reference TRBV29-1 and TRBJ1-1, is SAVISQKPSRDICQRGTSLTIQCQVDSQVTMMFWYRQQPGQSLTLIATANQGSEATYESGFVIDKFPISRPNLTFSTLTVSNMSPEDSSIYLCSVEGRQPEAFFGQGTRLTVV.

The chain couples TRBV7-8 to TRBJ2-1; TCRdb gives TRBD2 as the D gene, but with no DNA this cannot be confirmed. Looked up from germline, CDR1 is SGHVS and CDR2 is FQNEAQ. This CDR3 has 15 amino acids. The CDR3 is CASTEAGGGYNEQFF.

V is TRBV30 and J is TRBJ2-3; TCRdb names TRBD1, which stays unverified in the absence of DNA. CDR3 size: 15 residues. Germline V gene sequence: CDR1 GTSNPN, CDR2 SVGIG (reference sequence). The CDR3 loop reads CAWSVDRDNTDTQYF.

CDR3: CASSKAPAAPTNTGELFF. The V call is TRBV21-1, the J call TRBJ2-2; the TCRdb call, TRBD1, lacks DNA for checking. TRBV21-1 is marked as a pseudogene. The CDR3 covers 18 residues.

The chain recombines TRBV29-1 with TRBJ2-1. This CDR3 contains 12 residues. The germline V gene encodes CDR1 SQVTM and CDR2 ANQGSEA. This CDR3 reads CSVVANNNEQFF.

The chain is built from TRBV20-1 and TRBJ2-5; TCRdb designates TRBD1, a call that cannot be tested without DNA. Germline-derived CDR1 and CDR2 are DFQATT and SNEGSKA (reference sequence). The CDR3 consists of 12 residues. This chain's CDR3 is CSATDRGETQYF.

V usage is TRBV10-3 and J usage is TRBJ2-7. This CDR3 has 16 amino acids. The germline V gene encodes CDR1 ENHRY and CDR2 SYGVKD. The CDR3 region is CAISESGPASSYEQYF.

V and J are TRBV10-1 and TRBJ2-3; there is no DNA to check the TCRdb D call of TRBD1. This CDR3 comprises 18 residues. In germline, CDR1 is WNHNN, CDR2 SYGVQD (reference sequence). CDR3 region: CASSVGLGGGRTTDTQYF.

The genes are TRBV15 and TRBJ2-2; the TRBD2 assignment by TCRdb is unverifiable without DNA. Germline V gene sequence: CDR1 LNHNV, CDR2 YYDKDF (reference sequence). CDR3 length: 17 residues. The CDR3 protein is CATSSRAGGPNAGELFF.

The CDR3: CASSTGPAYEQCF. This rearrangement joins TRBV5-1 to TRBJ2-7; TCRdb's assignment of TRBD2 cannot be checked, as there is no DNA. The CDR3 consists of 13 residues. Germline CDR1 reads SGHRS; CDR2 reads YFSETQ.

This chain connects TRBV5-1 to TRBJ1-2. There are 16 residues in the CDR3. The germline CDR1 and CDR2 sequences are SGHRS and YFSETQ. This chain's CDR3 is CASSLASGSLNYGYTF.

The CDR3: CASSLSGKTHRTYEQYF. The chain has TRBV28 and TRBJ2-7. The germline CDR1 and CDR2 sequences are MDHEN and SYDVKM. This CDR3 has 17 residues.

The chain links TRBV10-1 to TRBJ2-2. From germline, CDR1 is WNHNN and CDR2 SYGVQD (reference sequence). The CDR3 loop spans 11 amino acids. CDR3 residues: CASADSGELFF.

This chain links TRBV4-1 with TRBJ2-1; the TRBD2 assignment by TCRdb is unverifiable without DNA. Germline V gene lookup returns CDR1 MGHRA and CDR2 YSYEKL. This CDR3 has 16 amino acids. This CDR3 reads CASSRELAGAYNEQFF.

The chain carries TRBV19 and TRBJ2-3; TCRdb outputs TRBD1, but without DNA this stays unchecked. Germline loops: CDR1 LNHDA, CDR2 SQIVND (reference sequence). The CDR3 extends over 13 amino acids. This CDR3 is CASRDRPTDTQYF.

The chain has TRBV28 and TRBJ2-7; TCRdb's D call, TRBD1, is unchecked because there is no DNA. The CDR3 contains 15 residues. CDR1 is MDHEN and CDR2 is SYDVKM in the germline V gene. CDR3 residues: CASSWGGATPYEQYF.

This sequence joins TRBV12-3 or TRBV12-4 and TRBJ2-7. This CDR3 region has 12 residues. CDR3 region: CASSLFGYEQYF.

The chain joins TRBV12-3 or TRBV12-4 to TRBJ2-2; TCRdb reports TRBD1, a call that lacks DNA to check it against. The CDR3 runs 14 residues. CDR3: CASSLDDRGGELFF.